The TCR beta chain described here comes from a study of human T cells and chemical hapten exposure. V shed 4 bases, J shed 0 bases, and the junction held 9 bases outside the gene matches. This CDR3 comprises 18 residues. Germline values: CDR1 SEHNR, CDR2 FQNEAQ (reference sequence). This clonotype showed up many times. The antigen remains undetermined. TCRdb itself ran the 5' RACE reads through MiXCR, one entry per CDR3 protein. This repertoire shows 130,000 or so distinct CDR3 sequences, 4.1% found once; its top ten account for about 1.3%. Regarding the study as a whole: TCRs at a frequency above 1 in 1000 stayed unchanged with DPC sensitization.

Sequencing started from total RNA isolated from unfractionated whole blood. This TCR derives from a female donor in good health. The chain recombines TRBV7-9 with TRBJ1-5; 10 nucleotides match TRBD1. CDR3 in amino acids: CASSSTGQGIHSNQPQHF. The CDR3 nucleotides read TGTGCCAGCAGCTCCACGGGACAGGGGATTCATAGCAATCAGCCCCAGCATTTT.